This TCR beta chain was profiled in a study of T-cell reconstitution after alpha-beta-depleted transplantation in children. Study-level points and caveats: Diversity of TCRbeta at day 60 was high in some patients, arising from surviving recipient T cells and thymic progenitors.

Preparation of the TCRbeta library involved a method that used unique molecular identifiers. A single record per CDR3 protein comes from TCRdb applying MiXCR to the PCR reads. The top ten clones hold just under 7.5% of a sample with around 300,000 distinct CDR3 sequences, about 9.4% of them seen once. Of note for this clonotype: Its antigen remains unknown.

Trimming stripped 4 bases from V and 2 bases from J, with 12 bases between. The CDR3 is 14 residues long. Germline-derived CDR1 and CDR2 are MDHEN and SYDVKM. The sequences come from PBMCs, collected before TCRalphabeta/CD19-depleted stem cell transplant. This receptor was obtained from a boy less than two years old with acute myeloid leukemia, due to receive a stem cell transplant. This chain joins TRBV28 and TRBJ2-7; the D gene is possibly TRBD1 (6 bases). The CDR3 spells CASSSPGHTYEQYF. CDR3 sequence (DNA): TGTGCCAGCAGTTCTCCGGGACACACCTACGAGCAGTACTTC.